This paragraph reports one T cell receptor beta chain. Its specificity is not known. Germline lookup yields CDR1 MNHNS and CDR2 SASEGT. This CDR3 has 15 amino acids. V lost 6 bases and J 8 bases, leaving 20 bases between the germline ends. The data derive from a study of radiotherapy plus CTLA-4 blockade in lung cancer. About the research overall: In roughly 19% of patients, objective responses were seen; roughly 28% had disease control.

The assay was immunoSEQ multiplex PCR, and TCRdb's table has in-frame clones only and misses some. Of 130,000 or so clones listed, more than 80% are singletons. General observations from the study: Subsequent to radiotherapy plus ipilimumab, tumor-derived TCR clones underwent expansion in blood. With interferon-beta, early dynamics of blood T cell clones were reported to best predict response.

It was focal radiation plus CTLA-4 blockade with ipilimumab that patients with chemo-refractory metastatic non-small-cell lung cancer received. The rearrangement joins TRBV6-1 to TRBJ2-1; D call uncertain. The source is a human donor with non-small cell lung cancer that progressed on radiotherapy plus ipilimumab. Sample: peripheral blood, taken from a patient treated with radiotherapy plus ipilimumab. The CDR3 DNA is TGTGCCAGCAGCGCAACCTCGGGCCGCAGTTATGAGCAGTTCTTC. Its protein product is CASSATSGRSYEQFF.